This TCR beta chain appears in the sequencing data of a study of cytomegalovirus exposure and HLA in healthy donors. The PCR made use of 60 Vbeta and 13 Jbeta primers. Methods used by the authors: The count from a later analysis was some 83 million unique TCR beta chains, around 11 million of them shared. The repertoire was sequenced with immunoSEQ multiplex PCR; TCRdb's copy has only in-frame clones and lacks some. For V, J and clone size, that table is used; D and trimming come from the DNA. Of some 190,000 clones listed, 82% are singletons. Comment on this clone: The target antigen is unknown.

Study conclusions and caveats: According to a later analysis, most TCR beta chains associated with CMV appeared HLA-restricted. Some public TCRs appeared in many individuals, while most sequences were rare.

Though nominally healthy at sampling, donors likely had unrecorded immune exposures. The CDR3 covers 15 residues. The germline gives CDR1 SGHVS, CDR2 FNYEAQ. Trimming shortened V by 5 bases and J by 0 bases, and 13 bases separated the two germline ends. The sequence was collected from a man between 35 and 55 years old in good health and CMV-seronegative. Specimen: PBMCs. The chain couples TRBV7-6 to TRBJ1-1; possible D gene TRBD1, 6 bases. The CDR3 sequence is CASSTRDNVNTEAFF. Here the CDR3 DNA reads TGTGCCAGCAGCACTAGGGACAACGTGAACACTGAAGCTTTCTTT.